This TCR beta chain was recorded in a study of tissue T cells after allogeneic stem cell transplantation. Trimming at V came to 4 bases and at J to 3 bases, leaving 3 bases not matched to a gene. From germline, CDR1 is LGHNA and CDR2 YNLKQL (reference sequence). CDR3 length equals 14 residues. Assay: immunoSEQ multiplex PCR; the TCRdb copy retains only in-frame clones and omits some. Among roughly 51,000 clones listed, roughly 73% were seen once. This clone came up once. Its antigen is as yet unknown. These gene names are mouse names. The read terminates 1 residue ahead of where the CDR3 ends, so the germline J gene completes it. The study, taken as a whole, reports: TCR repertoires tracked anatomic similarity, regardless of disease or transplant status. Motif-based clustering found tissue-specific repertoire signatures shared across patients, though few clones were shared. Sampling depth was limited, and the cohort was small and clinically varied.

This sequence originates from a pool of C57BL/6 mice in good health. The chain employs TRBV5 and TRBJ2-1, with 7 bases fitting TRBD2. Sequencing was carried out using sorted cells pooled from one or two spleens. CDR3 DNA (partial): TGTGCCAGCAGCCCAGACTGGGCCTATGCTGAGCAGTTC. This encodes CASSPDWAYAEQF. The entire CDR3 protein is CASSPDWAYAEQFF.